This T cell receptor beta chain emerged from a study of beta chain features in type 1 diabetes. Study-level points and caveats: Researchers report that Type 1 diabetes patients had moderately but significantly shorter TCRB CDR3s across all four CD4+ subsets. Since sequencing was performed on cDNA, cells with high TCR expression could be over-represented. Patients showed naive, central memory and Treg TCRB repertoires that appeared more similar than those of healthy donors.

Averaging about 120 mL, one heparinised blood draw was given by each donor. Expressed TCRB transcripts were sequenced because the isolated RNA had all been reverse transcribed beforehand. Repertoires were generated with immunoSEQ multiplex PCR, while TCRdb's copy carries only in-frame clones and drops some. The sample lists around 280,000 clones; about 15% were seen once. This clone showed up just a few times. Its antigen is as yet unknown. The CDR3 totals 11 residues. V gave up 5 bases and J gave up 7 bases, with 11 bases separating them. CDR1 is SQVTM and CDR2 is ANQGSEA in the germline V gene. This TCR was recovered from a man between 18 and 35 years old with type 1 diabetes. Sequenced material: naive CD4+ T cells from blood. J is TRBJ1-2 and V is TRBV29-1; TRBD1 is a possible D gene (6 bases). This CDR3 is CSVRTVRGYTF. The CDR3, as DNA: TGCAGCGTTCGGACAGTTCGTGGCTACACCTTC. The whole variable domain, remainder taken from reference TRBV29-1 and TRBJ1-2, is SAVISQKPSRDICQRGTSLTIQCQVDSQVTMMFWYRQQPGQSLTLIATANQGSEATYESGFVIDKFPISRPNLTFSTLTVSNMSPEDSSIYLCSVRTVRGYTFGSGTRLTVV.